This is a list of T cell receptor beta chains from one sample in a study of Graves' ophthalmopathy and Graves' hyperthyroidism. TCRdb called the multiplex PCR reads again in MiXCR, with one record for every CDR3 protein. The sample holds some 370,000 distinct CDR3 sequences, approximately 17% seen once. Material: peripheral blood. The receptors stem from an adult woman with stable Graves' hyperthyroidism. The CDR3 runs from the conserved cysteine through the conserved F or W. The D gene is left open where the match is weak. The listing skips clone size in some rows; elsewhere it reads once, few, many or a size class.

TRBJ2-2 TRBD1 . TRBV20-1 CSASPDRINTGELFF TGCAGTGCTTCCCCGGACAGGATAAACACCGGGGAGCTGTTTTTT
TRBJ2-2 . many TRBV25-1 CASRQGYSPSGELFF TGTGCCAGCAGACAGGGATACTCTCCGTCCGGGGAGCTGTTTTTT
TRBJ1-6 TRBD1 few TRBV25-1 CASSEYAGQSYSPLHF TGTGCCAGCAGTGAATATGCGGGACAGAGTTATTCACCCCTCCACTTT
TRBJ1-5 TRBD1 many TRBV19 CASNQGVGQPQHF TGTGCCAGTAATCAGGGGGTGGGTCAGCCCCAGCATTTT
TRBJ1-3 TRBD1 few TRBV2 CASSLTGGENTIYF TGTGCCAGCAGTCTTACAGGGGGCGAAAACACCATATATTTT
TRBJ1-2 . many TRBV30 CAWTEDTLYGYTF TGTGCCTGGACCGAGGACACTCTCTATGGCTACACCTTC
TRBJ1-3 . many TRBV28 CASSFVDRTGNTIYF TGTGCCAGCAGTTTTGTCGACAGGACTGGAAACACCATATATTTT
TRBJ1-2 . many TRBV19 CASSTWPGQSRSDGYTF TGTGCCAGTAGTACTTGGCCCGGACAGTCCCGTTCCGATGGCTACACCTTC
TRBJ2-3 . few TRBV7-9 CASSSNRADTQYF TGTGCCAGCAGCTCAAACAGGGCAGATACGCAGTATTTT
TRBJ1-1 . many TRBV15 CATSRAKGRTEAFF TGTGCCACCAGCAGAGCGAAAGGACGCACTGAAGCTTTCTTT
TRBJ2-7 . many TRBV11-2 CASNLNRVSYEQYF TGTGCCAGCAACCTAAACAGGGTCTCCTACGAGCAGTACTTC
TRBJ1-1 TRBD1 many TRBV6-1 CASSRIGTGRSSEAFF TGTGCCAGCAGTAGGATAGGGACAGGGAGATCTTCTGAAGCTTTCTTT
TRBJ2-3 TRBD1 many TRBV27 CASSWDRISTDTQYF TGTGCCAGCAGTTGGGACAGGATCAGCACAGATACGCAGTATTTT
TRBJ2-7 . many TRBV7-2 CASSLTGTGGYEQYF TGTGCCAGCAGCTTAACCGGGACTGGGGGCTACGAGCAGTACTTC
TRBJ2-2 TRBD2 . TRBV13 CASSLGRTRVWTGELFF TGTGCCAGCAGCTTAGGGAGGACTAGAGTATGGACCGGGGAGCTGTTTTTT
TRBJ2-7 TRBD1 many TRBV18 CASSPEGRTGTYEQYF TGTGCCAGCTCACCGGAGGGCAGGACAGGGACCTACGAGCAGTACTTC
TRBJ2-3 TRBD2 few TRBV28 CASSLFSGDNTQYF TGTGCCAGCAGTTTATTTAGCGGGGACAACACGCAGTATTTT
TRBJ2-7 TRBD1 many TRBV10-3 CAISAGQGASREQYF TGTGCCATCAGTGCGGGACAGGGGGCGTCGAGGGAGCAGTACTTC
TRBJ2-5 . many TRBV4-1 CASSQGIREETQYF TGCGCCAGCAGCCAAGGAATCCGGGAAGAGACTCAGTACTTC
TRBJ1-6 TRBD1 . TRBV15 CATSRDFFGTDRDNYNSPLHF TGTGCCACCAGCAGAGATTTCTTCGGGACGGACAGGGACAATTATAATTCACCCCTCCACTTT
TRBJ1-5 . few TRBV12-3/TRBV12-4 CASTRGNRNQPQHF TGTGCCAGCACCCGGGGGAACCGCAATCAGCCCCAGCATTTT
TRBJ1-2 TRBD1 many TRBV30 CAWRGQGNYGYTF TGTGCCTGGCGGGGACAGGGGAACTATGGCTACACCTTC
TRBJ2-2 . many TRBV2 CASSESTGYTGELFF TGTGCCAGCAGTGAATCCACAGGCTACACCGGGGAGCTGTTTTTT
TRBJ2-7 . many TRBV10-3 CAINERQGRSYEQYF TGTGCCATCAACGAACGGCAGGGGAGGTCCTACGAGCAGTACTTC
TRBJ1-1 . many TRBV13 CASRTEGGVAEAFF TGTGCCAGCCGAACCGAAGGAGGGGTCGCTGAAGCTTTCTTT
TRBJ2-7 TRBD1 once TRBV11-2 CASSPINRGGGTYEQYF TGTGCCAGCAGCCCAATTAACAGGGGTGGGGGCACCTACGAGCAGTACTTC
TRBJ2-4 . many TRBV4-3 CASSLAVRAKNIQYF TGCGCCAGCAGCTTAGCGGTCCGGGCCAAAAACATTCAGTACTTC
TRBJ1-2 TRBD1 . TRBV24-1 CATSDDAGTAYGYTF TGTGCCACCAGTGACGATGCCGGGACAGCCTATGGCTACACCTTC
TRBJ1-5 TRBD1 . TRBV5-1 CASSLGTGGGQPQHF TGCGCCAGCAGCTTGGGGACAGGGGGCGGTCAGCCCCAGCATTTT
TRBJ2-7 TRBD1 few TRBV18 CASSVQGVSYEQYF TGTGCCAGCTCAGTACAGGGGGTATCCTACGAGCAGTACTTC
TRBJ2-3 TRBD2 few TRBV19 CASSSGLAADTQYF TGTGCCAGTAGTTCGGGACTAGCTGCGGATACGCAGTATTTT
TRBJ2-2 . many TRBV24-1 CATTPGSGSAGELFF TGTGCCACCACCCCGGGATCCGGTTCAGCCGGGGAGCTGTTTTTT
TRBJ1-1 . many TRBV7-2 CASSLAQAAGVRNTEAFF TGTGCCAGCAGCTTAGCCCAAGCGGCGGGCGTCAGGAACACTGAAGCTTTCTTT
TRBJ1-1 TRBD1 many TRBV6-5 CASSWGQGMNTEAFF TGTGCCAGCAGTTGGGGACAGGGGATGAACACTGAAGCTTTCTTT
TRBJ2-2 . many TRBV19 CASSIVVRGLNTGELFF TGTGCCAGTAGTATAGTAGTTCGGGGGCTGAACACCGGGGAGCTGTTTTTT
TRBJ1-1 . . TRBV5-1 CASSLEPGPATEAFF TGCGCCAGCAGCTTGGAGCCGGGGCCCGCCACTGAAGCTTTCTTT
TRBJ1-1 . many TRBV28 CASSLFYSGREAFF TGTGCCAGCAGTTTATTCTATTCGGGGAGGGAAGCTTTCTTT
TRBJ2-7 TRBD2 few TRBV11-2 CASSFIAGSSYEQYF TGTGCCAGCAGCTTCATAGCGGGCTCCTCCTACGAGCAGTACTTC
TRBJ1-2 . many TRBV12-3/TRBV12-4 CASLTRGSANYGYTF TGTGCCAGCCTCACCAGGGGCTCAGCTAACTATGGCTACACCTTC
TRBJ1-5 . many TRBV7-3 CASSFRPNRRSSNQPQHF TGTGCCAGCAGCTTTAGGCCCAACAGGCGGTCTAGCAATCAGCCCCAGCATTTT